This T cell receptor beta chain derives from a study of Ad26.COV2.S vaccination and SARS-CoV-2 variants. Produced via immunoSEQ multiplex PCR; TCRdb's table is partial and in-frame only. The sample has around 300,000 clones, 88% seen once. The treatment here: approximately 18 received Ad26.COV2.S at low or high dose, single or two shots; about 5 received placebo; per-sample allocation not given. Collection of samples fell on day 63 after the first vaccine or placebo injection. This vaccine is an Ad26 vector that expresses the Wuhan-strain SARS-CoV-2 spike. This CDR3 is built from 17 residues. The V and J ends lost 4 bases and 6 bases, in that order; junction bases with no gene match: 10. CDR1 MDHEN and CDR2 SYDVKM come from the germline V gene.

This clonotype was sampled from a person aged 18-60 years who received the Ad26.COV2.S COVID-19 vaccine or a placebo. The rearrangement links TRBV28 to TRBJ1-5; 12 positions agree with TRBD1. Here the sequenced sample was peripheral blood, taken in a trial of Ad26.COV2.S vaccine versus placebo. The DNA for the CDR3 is TGTGCCAGCAGTTCCCGCCCGGGACAGGGGGCAAGTCAGCCCCAGCATTTT. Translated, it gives CASSSRPGQGASQPQHF.